This entry lists 10 T cell receptor beta chains sequenced from one sample in a study of T cell repertoires in aging, cancer and after chemotherapy. TCR beta rearrangements were amplified from peripheral blood genomic DNA. A mixed TRB-A/B primer pool amplified rearranged TRB by multiplex touch-down PCR. Via MiXCR, TCRdb re-called the multiplex PCR reads, giving one row per CDR3 protein. The repertoire includes 1,500 to 2,000 distinct CDR3 sequences, about 28% of them detected once, and about 35% sits in the top ten. The sample consisted of blood. The receptors shown here come from a human donor in good health.

For this clonotype: Its ends do not fully match the called genes, so a read error is possible. The chain carries TRBV18 and TRBJ1-1; the D gene is possibly TRBD1 (5 bases). The CDR3 runs to 16 residues. Germline V gene sequence: CDR1 KGHSH, CDR2 LQKENI. The CDR3 sequence: CASLPGQGRTNTEAFF. The CDR3 bases are TGTGCCAGCTTACCAGGCCAGGGTCGGACTAACACTGAAGCTTTCTTT.

The rearrangement links TRBV11-1 to TRBJ2-4; 8 bases line up with TRBD1. Germline CDR1 and CDR2: SGHAT and FQDESV (reference sequence). This CDR3 comprises 16 residues. J gave up 2 bases and V 5 bases, and 8 bases lay outside the gene matches. The CDR3 bases are TGTGCCAGCAGCCCCTGGACAGGGTTTACCAAAAACATTCAGTACTTC. Translating gives CASSPWTGFTKNIQYF.

By share, this clonotype counts as medium-sized. V gene TRBV6-2 or TRBV6-3 combines with J gene TRBJ2-3; 9 bases agree with TRBD2. The CDR3 contains 14 residues. The junction had 4 bases not matched to a gene; V was cut back by 6 bases and J by 3 bases. Germline V gene data show CDR1 as MNHEY and CDR2 as SVGEGT. The CDR3 DNA sequence: TGTGCCAGCAGGTTGGCGGGGGGGACAGATACGCAGTATTTT. As protein: CASRLAGGTDTQYF.

This clonotype has more than one count but fewer than ten. The chain combines TRBV11-1 with TRBJ2-7, with 9 bases aligning to TRBD1. Trimming took 3 bases from V and 7 from J; bases not matched to a gene: 7. Per germline, CDR1 SGHAT and CDR2 FQDESV (reference sequence). This CDR3 spans 14 amino acids. CDR3 sequence: CASSFGTGTGEQYF. CDR3 bases: TGTGCCAGCAGCTTCGGGACAGGGACGGGGGAGCAGTACTTC.

This clonotype was counted only a few times. The V gene is TRBV20-1, the J gene TRBJ2-7; 9 nucleotides align to TRBD2. Trimming took 6 bases from V and 6 from J; bases not matched to a gene: 12. The CDR3 runs to 14 residues. CDR1 is DFQATT, CDR2 SNEGSKA, per germline (reference sequence). CDR3 coding DNA: TGCAGTGCCTATTCGGCTAGCGGGAAAGGCGAGCAGTACTTC. It specifies CSAYSASGKGEQYF.

This clonotype was detected only a few times. This rearrangement joins TRBV5-1 to TRBJ2-7; 10 bases line up with TRBD1. The CDR3 is made up of 16 amino acids. V gave up 4 bases and J gave up 5 bases; unmatched junction bases: 12. Germline V CDR1 and CDR2: SGHRS, YFSETQ. The CDR3 region has the DNA TGCGCCAGCAGCGGCTTTTCTCCGGGACAGGGGAACGAGCAGTACTTC. Residues: CASSGFSPGQGNEQYF.

This rearrangement joins TRBV7-2 to TRBJ2-5; 7 bases are a match to TRBD1. This CDR3 is built from 14 residues. Germline V CDR1 and CDR2: SGHTA, FQGNSA. Unmatched junction bases numbered 8, after V lost 5 bases and J lost 5 bases. CDR3 amino acids: CASSNNRGRETQYF. As DNA, the CDR3 is TGTGCCAGCAGCAATAACAGGGGAAGGGAGACCCAGTACTTC.

This clonotype is medium-sized in the sample. The chain combines TRBV5-5 with TRBJ2-1, with 7 bases matching TRBD1. The CDR3 consists of 16 residues. Germline V CDR1 and CDR2: SGHKS, YYEKEE (reference sequence). The trim removed 1 base at V and 2 bases at J, leaving 6 bases unmatched. As DNA, the CDR3 is TGTGCCAGCAGCTTGCGAGGGACAGCCGCCTACAATGAGCAGTTCTTC. Translating it yields CASSLRGTAAYNEQFF.

Sample share makes this clonotype large. The V call is TRBV19, the J call TRBJ1-2, with no clear D. From germline, CDR1 is LNHDA and CDR2 SQIVND (reference sequence). Trimming left V 6 bases short and J 5 bases short, with 16 bases between. The length of the CDR3 is 14 residues. The CDR3 DNA follows: TGTGCCAGTAGCCCCCTCGGGTGGGGATATGGCTACACCTTC. Its protein product is CASSPLGWGYGYTF.

By share of the sample, this clonotype is large. The rearrangement joins TRBV11-1 to TRBJ2-1; D might be TRBD2 (7 bases). Germline values: CDR1 SGHAT, CDR2 FQDESV (reference sequence). The ends were cut back, 1 base at V and 7 bases at J, with 11 bases in the middle. CDR3 length equals 14 residues. The CDR3 DNA sequence: TGTGCCAGCAGCTTAGGTGGGAGGGGGAATGAGCAGTTCTTC. Its translation: CASSLGGRGNEQFF.